This is a list of T cell receptor beta chains from one sample in a study of blood T cells in healthy people across ages. From the 5' RACE reads, TCRdb called clonotypes with MiXCR, one entry per CDR3 protein. The sample has hundreds of thousands of distinct CDR3 sequences, approximately 60% seen once. Sequencing was carried out using blood. These receptors came from a man aged 35-49 years in good health. CDR3s include the opening cysteine and the closing phenylalanine or tryptophan. The D gene is left open where the match is weak. A row's size may be missing; if present it is once, few, many or a size class.

>TRBJ1-2|.|TRBD1|TRBV12-3/TRBV12-4
TGTGCCAGCAAATACTGGACAGGAGGCTACACCTTC
CASKYWTGGYTF
>TRBJ2-5|.|.|TRBV15
TGTGCCACCAGCAGAGAAACCCAAGAGACCCAGTACTTC
CATSRETQETQYF
>TRBJ1-2|.|.|TRBV6-5
TGTGCCAGCAGTCCCCCGGGGAGATATGGCTACACCTTC
CASSPPGRYGYTF
>TRBJ2-1|.|TRBD1|TRBV5-1
TGCGCCAGCAGCGGACAGGATAGCTCCTACAATGAGCAGTTCTTC
CASSGQDSSYNEQFF
>TRBJ1-4|.|.|TRBV18
TGTGCCAGCTCTCAAGATGGGACCGTCACTAATGAAAAACTGTTTTTT
CASSQDGTVTNEKLFF
>TRBJ1-2|.|TRBD1|TRBV7-2
TGTGCCAGCAGCTCTAGACCCGGGACAGTCCTCCCTGGCGGCTACACCTTC
CASSSRPGTVLPGGYTF
>TRBJ2-1|few|.|TRBV29-1
TGCAGCGTTGAAGGAGGGAATGAGCAGTTCTTC
CSVEGGNEQFF
>TRBJ2-3|few|.|TRBV5-1
TGCGCCAGCAGGCGGGGACTCCCCAGCACAGATACGCAGTATTTT
CASRRGLPSTDTQYF
>TRBJ2-5|.|.|TRBV7-3
TGTGCCAGCAGCTTAACGGGACCTAAAGTAGAGACCCAGTACTTC
CASSLTGPKVETQYF
>TRBJ2-7|.|.|TRBV4-1
TGCGCCAGCAGCCAAGGAGGTCAAGCGGGTGGGCTCCCCTTCGACGAGCAGTACTTC
CASSQGGQAGGLPFDEQYF
>TRBJ2-5|.|.|TRBV14
TGTGCCAGCAGCCACCGGACTAATTGGCAGACCCAGTACTTC
CASSHRTNWQTQYF